Shown below are 3 T cell receptor beta chains from a single sample sequenced in a study of shared clonotypes between healthy human individuals. The protocol was immunoSEQ multiplex PCR, while the TCRdb copy is restricted to in-frame clones and leaves out a portion. There are approximately 320,000 clones in the sample; around 90% occur only once, and around 16% lies in the top ten. Sequenced material: memory CD8+ T cells sorted from blood. Indicated subset: CD45RO+ cells pooled with CCR7-negative TemRA cells. Every receptor here comes from a man aged 18 to 29 in good health.

The chain combines TRBV29-1 with TRBJ1-1; D gene unclear. V was clipped by 4 bases and J by 0 bases, with 12 bases between them. The CDR3 length is 14 residues. CDR1 and CDR2 from the germline V gene are SQVTM and ANQGSEA. The chain's CDR3 is CSVGAAPLNTEAFF. CDR3 coding DNA: TGCAGCGTTGGTGCAGCACCATTGAACACTGAAGCTTTCTTT.

The V gene is TRBV10-2, the J gene TRBJ1-1, with D unresolved. Germline CDR1 is WSHSY and CDR2 is SAAADI. This CDR3 contains 12 residues. With 6 bases removed from V and 3 bases from J, the gap between germline ends came to 8 bases. As DNA, the CDR3 is TGCGCCAGCAGGCCAGCCTACACTGAAGCTTTCTTT. Its translation is CASRPAYTEAFF.

The rearrangement joins TRBV10-2 to TRBJ1-1; D ambiguous. V lost 4 bases, J lost 2 bases, and 8 bases lay in between. Per germline, CDR1 WSHSY and CDR2 SAAADI. The CDR3 has 13 residues. The CDR3 here is CASSAWVNTEAFF. The CDR3 region has the DNA TGCGCCAGCAGTGCCTGGGTTAACACTGAAGCTTTCTTT.